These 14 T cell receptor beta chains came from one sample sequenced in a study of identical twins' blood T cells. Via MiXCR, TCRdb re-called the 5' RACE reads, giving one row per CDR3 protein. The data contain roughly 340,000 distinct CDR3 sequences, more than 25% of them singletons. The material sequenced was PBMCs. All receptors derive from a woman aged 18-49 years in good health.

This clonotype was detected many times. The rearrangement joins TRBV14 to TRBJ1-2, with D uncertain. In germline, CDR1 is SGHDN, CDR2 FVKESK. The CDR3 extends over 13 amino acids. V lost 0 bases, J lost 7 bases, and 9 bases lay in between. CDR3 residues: CASSQDPGFGYTF. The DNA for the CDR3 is TGTGCCAGCAGCCAAGATCCCGGGTTTGGCTACACCTTC.

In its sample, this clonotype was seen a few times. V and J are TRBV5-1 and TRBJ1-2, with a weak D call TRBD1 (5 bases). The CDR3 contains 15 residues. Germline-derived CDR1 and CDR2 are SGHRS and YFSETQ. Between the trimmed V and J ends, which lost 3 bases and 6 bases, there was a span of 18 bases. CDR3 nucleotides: TGCGCCAGCAGCTCTGGACGGTGGCAGGGAGATGGCTACACCTTC. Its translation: CASSSGRWQGDGYTF.

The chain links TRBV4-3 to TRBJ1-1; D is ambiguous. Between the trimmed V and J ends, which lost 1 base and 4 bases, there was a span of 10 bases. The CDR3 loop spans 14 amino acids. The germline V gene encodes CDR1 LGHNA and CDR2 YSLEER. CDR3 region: CASSQVAGSTEAFF. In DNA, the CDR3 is TGCGCCAGCAGCCAAGTGGCAGGTTCCACTGAAGCTTTCTTT.

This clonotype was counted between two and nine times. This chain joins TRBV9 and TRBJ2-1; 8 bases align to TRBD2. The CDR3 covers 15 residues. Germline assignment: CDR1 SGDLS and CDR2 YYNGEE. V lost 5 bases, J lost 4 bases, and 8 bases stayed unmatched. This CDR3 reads CASRGASGRYNEQFF. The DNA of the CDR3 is TGTGCCAGCAGGGGCGCCAGCGGGAGATACAATGAGCAGTTCTTC.

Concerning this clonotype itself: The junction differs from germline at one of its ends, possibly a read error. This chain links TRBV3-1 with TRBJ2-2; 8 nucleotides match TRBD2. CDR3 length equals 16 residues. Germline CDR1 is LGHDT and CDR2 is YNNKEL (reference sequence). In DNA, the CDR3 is TGTGCCGGCAGCCAACCAACTAGCGGAAACACCGGGGAGCTGTTTTTT. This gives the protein CAGSQPTSGNTGELFF.

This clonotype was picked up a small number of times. CDR3 sequence (DNA): TGCAGTGCTAGAGAACCGGGACAGGGCGCTTATACGCAGTATTTT. Its translation: CSAREPGQGAYTQYF. V usage is TRBV20-1 and J usage is TRBJ2-3; 9 bases align to TRBD1. Unmatched junction bases numbered 8, after V lost 0 bases and J lost 7 bases. This CDR3 is built from 15 residues. The germline gives CDR1 DFQATT, CDR2 SNEGSKA (reference sequence).

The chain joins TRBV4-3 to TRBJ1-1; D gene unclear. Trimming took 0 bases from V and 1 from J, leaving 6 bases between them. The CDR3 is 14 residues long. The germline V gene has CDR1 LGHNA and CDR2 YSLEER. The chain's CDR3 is CASSQDSGNTEAFF. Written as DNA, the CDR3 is TGCGCCAGCAGCCAAGATTCAGGGAACACTGAAGCTTTCTTT.

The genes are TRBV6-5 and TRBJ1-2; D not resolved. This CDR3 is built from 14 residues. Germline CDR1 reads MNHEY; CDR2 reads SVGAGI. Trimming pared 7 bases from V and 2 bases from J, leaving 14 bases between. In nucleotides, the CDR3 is TGTGCCAGCACCTCCAGGTTTCGGAACTATGGCTACACCTTC. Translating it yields CASTSRFRNYGYTF.

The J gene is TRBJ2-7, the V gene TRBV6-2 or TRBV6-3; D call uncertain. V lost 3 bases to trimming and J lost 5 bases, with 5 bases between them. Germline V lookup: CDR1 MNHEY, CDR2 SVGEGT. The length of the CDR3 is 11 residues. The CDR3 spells CASSYNDEQYF. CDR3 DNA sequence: TGTGCCAGCAGTTATAACGACGAGCAGTACTTC.

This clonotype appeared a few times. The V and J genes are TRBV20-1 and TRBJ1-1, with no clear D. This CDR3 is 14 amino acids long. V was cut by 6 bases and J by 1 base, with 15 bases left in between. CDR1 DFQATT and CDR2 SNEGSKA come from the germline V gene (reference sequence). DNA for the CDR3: TGCAGTGCCTCGGGGTCGGCGGAGAACACTGAAGCTTTCTTT. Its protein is CSASGSAENTEAFF.

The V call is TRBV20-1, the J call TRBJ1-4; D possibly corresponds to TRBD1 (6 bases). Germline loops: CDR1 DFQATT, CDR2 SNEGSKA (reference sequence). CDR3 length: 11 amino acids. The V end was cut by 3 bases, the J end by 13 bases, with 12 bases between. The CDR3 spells CSASFGGTLFF. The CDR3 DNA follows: TGCAGTGCTAGTTTCGGGGGCACACTGTTTTTT.

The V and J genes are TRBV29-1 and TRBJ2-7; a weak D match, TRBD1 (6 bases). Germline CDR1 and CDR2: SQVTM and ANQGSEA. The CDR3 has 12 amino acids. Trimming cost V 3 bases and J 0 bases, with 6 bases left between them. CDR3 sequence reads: CSVEDSSYEQYF. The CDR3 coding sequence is TGCAGCGTTGAGGACAGCTCCTACGAGCAGTACTTC.

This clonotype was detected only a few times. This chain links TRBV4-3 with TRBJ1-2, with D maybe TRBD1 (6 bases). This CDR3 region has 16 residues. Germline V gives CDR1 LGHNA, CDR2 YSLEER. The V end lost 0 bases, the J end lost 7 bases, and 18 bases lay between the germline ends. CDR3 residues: CASSQERGRGIGGYTF. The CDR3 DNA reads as TGCGCCAGCAGCCAAGAGAGGGGGAGAGGTATTGGTGGCTACACCTTC.

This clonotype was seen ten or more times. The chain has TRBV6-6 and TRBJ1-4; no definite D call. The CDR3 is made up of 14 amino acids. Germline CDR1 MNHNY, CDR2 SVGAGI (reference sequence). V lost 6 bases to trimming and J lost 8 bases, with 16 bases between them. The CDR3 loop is CASSPPTAGEKLFF. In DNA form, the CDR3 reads TGTGCCAGCAGCCCCCCTACCGCGGGGGAAAAACTGTTTTTT.